A selection of T cell receptor beta chains follows, all from one sample in a study of early T cells in non-severe SARS-CoV-2 infection. TCRdb reanalysed the 5' RACE reads using MiXCR and keeps one entry per CDR3 protein. The sample has tens of thousands of distinct CDR3 sequences; about 7.1% are singletons. This specimen was whole blood, taken at baseline. These receptors all come from an adult who was a healthcare worker with PCR-confirmed SARS-CoV-2 infection or an uninfected control (not recorded which). Both conserved end residues are part of each CDR3. A D gene is named only where the DNA matches it firmly.

j_gene: TRBJ1-2; d_gene: NA; v_gene: TRBV20-1; CDR3aa: CSARDPMFGYTF
j_gene: TRBJ2-3; d_gene: NA; v_gene: TRBV28; CDR3aa: CASRSGEFTDTQYF
j_gene: TRBJ1-2; d_gene: NA; v_gene: TRBV29-1; CDR3aa: CSVPAALQATF
j_gene: TRBJ2-5; d_gene: TRBD1; v_gene: TRBV10-2; CDR3aa: CASRTTGAPKTQYF
j_gene: TRBJ2-1; d_gene: NA; v_gene: TRBV23-1; CDR3aa: CASSPHNNEQFF
j_gene: TRBJ2-7; d_gene: NA; v_gene: TRBV7-9; CDR3aa: CASSLGHRSYEQYF
j_gene: TRBJ1-6; d_gene: NA; v_gene: TRBV29-1; CDR3aa: CSVAAAGVGSPLHF
j_gene: TRBJ1-5; d_gene: NA; v_gene: TRBV21-1; CDR3aa: CASSKNYSNQPQHF
j_gene: TRBJ2-1; d_gene: TRBD2; v_gene: TRBV10-3; CDR3aa: CATQRGEYSYNEQFF
j_gene: TRBJ2-1; d_gene: TRBD2; v_gene: TRBV10-1; CDR3aa: CASSESLASGRFYNEQFF
j_gene: TRBJ2-7; d_gene: TRBD1; v_gene: TRBV6-1; CDR3aa: CASFEDRVIHEQYF
j_gene: TRBJ2-5; d_gene: TRBD2; v_gene: TRBV7-3; CDR3aa: CASSLGTSGFQYF
j_gene: TRBJ2-3; d_gene: NA; v_gene: TRBV7-9; CDR3aa: CASSFWTRSPPDTQYF
j_gene: TRBJ2-1; d_gene: NA; v_gene: TRBV11-3; CDR3aa: CASSSGARGYDEQFF
j_gene: TRBJ1-6; d_gene: NA; v_gene: TRBV12-3/TRBV12-4; CDR3aa: CAFKSDSPLHF
j_gene: TRBJ1-6; d_gene: NA; v_gene: TRBV7-2; CDR3aa: CASSLAPTLSSLHF
j_gene: TRBJ2-1; d_gene: NA; v_gene: TRBV11-2; CDR3aa: CASSLRVQRNYNEQFF
j_gene: TRBJ2-5; d_gene: NA; v_gene: TRBV11-2; CDR3aa: CASSSGGQETQYF
j_gene: TRBJ2-1; d_gene: NA; v_gene: TRBV28; CDR3aa: CATRQQGGNEQFF
j_gene: TRBJ2-5; d_gene: NA; v_gene: TRBV20-1; CDR3aa: CSASAAEQAETQYF
j_gene: TRBJ1-6; d_gene: NA; v_gene: TRBV6-1; CDR3aa: CASSERKIPPLHF
j_gene: TRBJ1-2; d_gene: NA; v_gene: TRBV27; CDR3aa: CASSLLGPDRAYTF
j_gene: TRBJ2-3; d_gene: NA; v_gene: TRBV7-2; CDR3aa: CASSYRSADTQYF
j_gene: TRBJ2-7; d_gene: TRBD2; v_gene: TRBV28; CDR3aa: CAVREWQDTGEQYF
j_gene: TRBJ1-1; d_gene: NA; v_gene: TRBV14; CDR3aa: CASSQVEGRDTEAFF
j_gene: TRBJ2-3; d_gene: NA; v_gene: TRBV12-3/TRBV12-4; CDR3aa: CASSGDHTDTQYF
j_gene: TRBJ1-2; d_gene: NA; v_gene: TRBV11-2; CDR3aa: CASSMTGYGYTF
j_gene: TRBJ2-7; d_gene: NA; v_gene: TRBV6-1; CDR3aa: CASTLLRQPLFNEQYF
j_gene: TRBJ2-3; d_gene: TRBD2; v_gene: TRBV12-3/TRBV12-4; CDR3aa: CASSLQRGTYTDTQYF
j_gene: TRBJ1-1; d_gene: TRBD1; v_gene: TRBV12-3/TRBV12-4; CDR3aa: CASSPYFWGQGEAFF
j_gene: TRBJ2-1; d_gene: TRBD1; v_gene: TRBV5-4; CDR3aa: CASSSPGQGTYNEQFF
j_gene: TRBJ2-5; d_gene: NA; v_gene: TRBV29-1; CDR3aa: CSVLGSVQETQYF
j_gene: TRBJ1-5; d_gene: NA; v_gene: TRBV4-3; CDR3aa: CASSQDLEDQPQHF
j_gene: TRBJ2-3; d_gene: TRBD2; v_gene: TRBV27; CDR3aa: CASSLRLSLAGGTRHDTQYF
j_gene: TRBJ2-1; d_gene: NA; v_gene: TRBV7-6; CDR3aa: CASSLALGRGAYNEQFF
j_gene: TRBJ2-3; d_gene: NA; v_gene: TRBV7-2; CDR3aa: CASSVGGWPDTQYF
j_gene: TRBJ2-2; d_gene: NA; v_gene: TRBV7-9; CDR3aa: CASSLLLAQNTGELFF
j_gene: TRBJ2-1; d_gene: NA; v_gene: TRBV4-1; CDR3aa: CASSPPGNEQFF
j_gene: TRBJ1-5; d_gene: NA; v_gene: TRBV28; CDR3aa: CASSRWGRPNQPQHF
j_gene: TRBJ2-5; d_gene: NA; v_gene: TRBV27; CDR3aa: CASSLFGGWGETQYF